This T cell receptor beta chain is drawn from a study of cytomegalovirus exposure and HLA in healthy donors. Background on the study: Samples from HLA-typed donors yielded about 85 million unique TCRs in an early data release. Findings and caveats of the study: TCR beta V- and J-gene trimming was later associated with a missense DCLRE1C variant.

This clone was detected only a few times. Its antigen remains unknown. It was with 60 Vbeta and 13 Jbeta primers that the PCR ran. Generated by immunoSEQ multiplex PCR, the TCRdb table keeps only in-frame clones and is missing some. The sample has around 150,000 clones, roughly 80% seen once. The sequence derives from a man younger than 35 in good health and CMV-seropositive. Specimen: PBMCs.

The CDR3 here is CASNGAAGNQPQHF. The CDR3 region has the DNA TGTGCCAGCAACGGGGCAGCGGGGAATCAGCCCCAGCATTTT. V is TRBV2 and J is TRBJ1-5, with D perhaps TRBD1 (5 bases). This CDR3 region has 14 residues. Trimming pared 7 bases from V and 4 bases from J, leaving 14 bases between. CDR1 is SNHLY and CDR2 is FYNNEI in the germline V gene.